Presented here are 27 T cell receptor beta chains from one specimen sequenced in a study of cytomegalovirus exposure and HLA in healthy donors. This PCR relied on a set of 60 Vbeta primers and 13 Jbeta primers. Libraries were prepared by immunoSEQ multiplex PCR; TCRdb keeps only in-frame clonotypes and omits some of them. The table lists approximately 110,000 clones, around 86% of them singletons. The sample taken for sequencing was PBMCs. These TCRs come from a woman aged 30 to 39 in good health and CMV-seronegative.

CDR3: CASSIWTSGSSADTQYF. CDR3 nucleotide sequence: TGTGCCAGCAGTATCTGGACTAGCGGGAGTAGTGCAGATACGCAGTATTTT. This sequence joins TRBV28 and TRBJ2-3; the match to TRBD2 covers 13 bases. The CDR3 runs to 17 residues. V lost 5 bases, J lost 4 bases, and 9 bases stayed unmatched. The germline gives CDR1 MDHEN, CDR2 SYDVKM.

In this sample, this clone turned up a few times. The V and J genes are TRBV2 and TRBJ1-4, with TRBD1 matching over 7 bases. With 6 bases clipped from V and 4 bases from J, the junction kept 5 bases outside the gene matches. Germline V lookup: CDR1 SNHLY, CDR2 FYNNEI. This CDR3 has 14 residues. CDR3 coding DNA: TGTGCCAGCAGGACCGGGACAGATAATGAAAAACTGTTTTTT. Amino acid sequence: CASRTGTDNEKLFF.

The chain carries TRBV5-8 and TRBJ2-5; D may be TRBD2 (5 bases). The CDR3 sequence is 15 residues long. Germline lookup yields CDR1 SGHTS and CDR2 YDEGEE. The ends were cut back, 4 bases at V and 3 bases at J, with 16 bases in the middle. The CDR3 spells CASSIVRGFEETQYF. CDR3 DNA sequence: TGTGCCAGCAGCATAGTCCGGGGTTTCGAAGAGACCCAGTACTTC. The full variable domain, its missing parts supplied by reference TRBV5-8 and TRBJ2-5, is EAGVTQSPTHLIKTRGQQATLRCSPISGHTSVYWYQQALGLGLQFLLWYDEGEERNRGNFPPRFSGRQFPNYSSELNVNALELEDSALYLCASSIVRGFEETQYFGPGTRLLVL.

The chain recombines TRBV5-4 with TRBJ1-5; 8 bases are a match to TRBD1. CDR1 and CDR2 (germline): SGHNT, YYREEE (reference sequence). The CDR3 runs 15 residues. V was clipped by 0 bases and J by 6 bases; unmatched bases: 5. Written as DNA, the CDR3 is TGTGCCAGCAGCTTGGAGGGACAGGTACCTCAGCCCCAGCATTTT. It yields the protein CASSLEGQVPQPQHF.

The CDR3 is CASSQDPGDTEAFF. In DNA form, the CDR3 reads TGCGCCAGCAGCCAAGATCCAGGGGACACTGAAGCTTTCTTT. The chain joins TRBV4-3 to TRBJ1-1; the D gene is possibly TRBD1 (6 bases). The ends were cut back, 0 bases at V and 3 bases at J, with 8 bases in the middle. Per germline, CDR1 LGHNA and CDR2 YSLEER. The CDR3 has 14 amino acids.

The chain recombines TRBV11-2 with TRBJ2-1; 9 bases line up with TRBD2. V gave up 5 bases and J gave up 3 bases; unmatched junction bases: 2. Germline assignment: CDR1 SGHAT and CDR2 FQNNGV. The CDR3 extends over 14 amino acids. CDR3 sequence reads: CASSISGSYNEQFF. CDR3 nucleotide sequence: TGTGCCAGCAGCATTAGCGGGAGCTACAATGAGCAGTTCTTC.

This clone was seen once. This chain connects TRBV27 to TRBJ2-3; maybe TRBD2 (6 bases). Between the trimmed V and J ends, which lost 7 bases and 0 bases, there was a span of 20 bases. The CDR3 runs 17 residues. The germline CDR1 and CDR2 sequences are MNHEY and SMNVEV (reference sequence). The CDR3 region is CASKQALATPSTDTQYF. CDR3 sequence (DNA): TGTGCCAGCAAACAGGCACTAGCAACTCCTAGCACAGATACGCAGTATTTT.

The rearrangement links TRBV19 to TRBJ2-2, with D tentatively TRBD2 (6 bases). The CDR3 runs 15 residues. The germline V gene has CDR1 LNHDA and CDR2 SQIVND (reference sequence). Trimming took off 8 bases at V and 6 bases at J, with 19 bases between the two ends. DNA of the CDR3: TGTGCCAGTTGGCAAGGTGGGGGGTATCCCGGGGAGCTGTTTTTT. It codes for CASWQGGGYPGELFF.

The rearrangement links TRBV19 to TRBJ2-7; 8 bases line up with TRBD1. V dropped 5 bases and J dropped 5; count of bases not matched to a gene: 8. This CDR3 contains 14 residues. Germline CDR1 reads LNHDA; CDR2 reads SQIVND (reference sequence). The CDR3 reads CASSARDRRDEQYF. The DNA of the CDR3 is TGTGCCAGTAGTGCTAGGGACAGGAGGGACGAGCAGTACTTC.

This chain joins TRBV30 and TRBJ2-5; 10 bases map to TRBD2. There are 16 residues in the CDR3. V shed 4 bases, J shed 6 bases, and the junction held 14 bases outside the gene matches. Germline lookup yields CDR1 GTSNPN and CDR2 SVGIG (reference sequence). The CDR3 spells CAWTLGGSGRWKTQYF. The CDR3 bases are TGTGCCTGGACCCTAGGGGGTAGCGGGAGGTGGAAGACCCAGTACTTC.

This clone showed up just a few times. This rearrangement joins TRBV4-1 to TRBJ2-1, with TRBD2 identical over 16 bases. Germline V gene data show CDR1 as MGHRA and CDR2 as YSYEKL. J gave up 5 bases and V 4 bases, and 5 bases lay outside the gene matches. This CDR3 spans 17 amino acids. The CDR3 DNA reads TGCGCCAGCAGCCGGGGACTAGCGGGAGGGCCGGACAATGAGCAGTTCTTC. Protein product: CASSRGLAGGPDNEQFF.

This chain uses TRBV6-5 with TRBJ2-1; the D gene is possibly TRBD2 (6 bases). The germline V gene has CDR1 MNHEY and CDR2 SVGAGI. The CDR3 extends over 15 amino acids. V was clipped by 4 bases and J by 2 bases, with 12 bases between them. The CDR3 loop is CASSFDSGPYNEQFF. CDR3 DNA: TGTGCCAGCAGTTTCGATAGCGGTCCCTACAATGAGCAGTTCTTC.

This chain uses TRBV10-3 with TRBJ2-5; D ambiguous. The V end was cut by 10 bases, the J end by 3 bases, with 15 bases between. Germline V gene lookup returns CDR1 ENHRY and CDR2 SYGVKD. CDR3 size: 13 residues. The CDR3 bases are TGTGCCACCTATGCCCCCTCGGAAGAGACCCAGTACTTC. It codes for CATYAPSEETQYF.

The chain employs TRBV4-1 and TRBJ2-1; TRBD2 is a possible D gene (6 bases). Germline V gene lookup returns CDR1 MGHRA and CDR2 YSYEKL. CDR3 length equals 16 residues. Trimming left V 0 bases short and J 2 bases short, with 11 bases between. CDR3 loop: CASSQEEASAYNEQFF. Written as DNA, the CDR3 is TGCGCCAGCAGCCAAGAAGAGGCTAGCGCCTACAATGAGCAGTTCTTC.

The chain links TRBV19 to TRBJ1-2, with 7 positions matching TRBD1. The length of the CDR3 is 17 residues. V lost 0 bases to trimming and J lost 8 bases; unmatched junction nucleotides: 15. The V gene's germline CDR1 is LNHDA and CDR2 SQIVND (reference sequence). The CDR3 DNA is TGTGCCAGTAGTATAGATCTATCGGCCCGGACAGGCGGAGGCTACACCTTC. Amino acids: CASSIDLSARTGGGYTF.

The rearrangement uses TRBV7-9 and TRBJ2-7, with a tentative D call TRBD2 (5 bases). The CDR3 length is 14 residues. Between the trimmed V and J ends, which lost 4 bases and 0 bases, there was a span of 10 bases. Germline assignment: CDR1 SEHNR and CDR2 FQNEAQ (reference sequence). The CDR3 DNA follows: TGTGCCAGCAGCTCCCAAGGGAGCTCCTACGAGCAGTACTTC. This codes for CASSSQGSSYEQYF.

The chain carries TRBV11-2 and TRBJ1-2; TRBD1 is a possible D gene (6 bases). V was cut by 4 bases and J by 4 bases, with 16 bases left in between. Germline V gene data show CDR1 as SGHAT and CDR2 as FQNNGV. The length of the CDR3 is 15 residues. The CDR3 loop reads CASSSPGQTLYGYTF. CDR3 in DNA: TGTGCCAGCAGCTCACCGGGACAAACCCTCTATGGCTACACCTTC.

The gene calls are TRBV2 and TRBJ2-3, with TRBD2 matching 13 bases. With 6 bases clipped from V and 10 bases from J, the junction kept 13 bases outside the gene matches. Germline V CDR1 and CDR2: SNHLY, FYNNEI. The CDR3 runs to 16 residues. CDR3 bases: TGTGCCAGCAGGGTCGGACTAGCGGGAGCCAGTCGGGCGCAGTATTTT. Translation: CASRVGLAGASRAQYF.

CDR3 bases: TGCAGCGTTGGCTCCGATTTACTAGCGGGAGGTAGGACAGATACGCAGTATTTT. It translates to CSVGSDLLAGGRTDTQYF. The chain is built from TRBV29-1 and TRBJ2-3; 12 nucleotides align to TRBD2. The junction had 14 bases not matched to a gene; V was cut back by 4 bases and J by 3 bases. Germline V gene lookup returns CDR1 SQVTM and CDR2 ANQGSEA. The CDR3 is made up of 18 amino acids.

The chain couples TRBV7-9 to TRBJ2-3, with 7 nucleotides matching TRBD2. With 5 bases clipped from V and 8 bases from J, the junction kept 16 bases outside the gene matches. This CDR3 comprises 16 residues. The germline V gene has CDR1 SEHNR and CDR2 FQNEAQ (reference sequence). The CDR3 coding sequence is TGTGCCAGCAGCCCATCCCTGGCGGGAGTAGAGGGTACGCAGTATTTT. Translated, it gives CASSPSLAGVEGTQYF.

The gene calls are TRBV6-5 and TRBJ2-3; no reliable D call. V shed 5 bases and J shed 4 bases, with 13 bases lying between them. Germline assignment: CDR1 MNHEY and CDR2 SVGAGI. This CDR3 region has 14 residues. The CDR3 nucleotides are TGTGCCAGCAGTGAAAATCGTGGGCCAGATACGCAGTATTTT. Translation gives CASSENRGPDTQYF.

V and J are TRBV9 and TRBJ2-1; the match to TRBD2 covers 9 bases. The CDR3 runs 19 residues. Germline V gives CDR1 SGDLS, CDR2 YYNGEE. Trimming took 0 bases from V and 0 from J; bases not matched to a gene: 10. CDR3 sequence (DNA): TGTGCCAGCAGCGTAGGTAGCGGGAGCCCCCTTATCTCCTACAATGAGCAGTTCTTC. Translation gives CASSVGSGSPLISYNEQFF.

The gene calls are TRBV7-2 and TRBJ1-5; 10 bases match TRBD1. After removal of 5 bases from V and 2 bases from J, the junction contained 9 bases not matched to a gene. The V gene's germline CDR1 is SGHTA and CDR2 FQGNSA. There are 17 residues in the CDR3. CDR3 sequence: CASSPRDRGNGNQPQHF. The CDR3 DNA reads as TGTGCCAGCAGCCCCCGGGACAGGGGAAACGGCAATCAGCCCCAGCATTTT.

Notes on this clone: One end of the junction does not line up with germline, which may come from a read error. The CDR3 is CSSSLAGSGRWGNEQFF. The DNA for the CDR3 is TGTTCCAGCAGCTTAGCCGGGAGCGGGAGGTGGGGTAATGAGCAGTTCTTC. The rearrangement links TRBV7-9 to TRBJ2-1; TRBD2 matches at 9 bases. Germline CDR1 SEHNR, CDR2 FQNEAQ (reference sequence). The CDR3 runs 17 residues.

The V and J genes are TRBV23-1 and TRBJ2-7; 7 bases match TRBD1. Being an ORF, TRBV23-1 has a function that is uncertain. V dropped 2 bases and J dropped 4; count of bases not matched to a gene: 5. The CDR3 covers 14 residues. In DNA form, the CDR3 reads TGCGCCAGCAGTCAACCAGACAGGGTTTACGAGCAGTACTTC. It translates to CASSQPDRVYEQYF.

V is TRBV6-1 and J is TRBJ2-3; tentative D call: TRBD2 (6 bases). V was trimmed by 11 bases and J by 1 base, leaving 16 bases between them. CDR3 length: 14 residues. CDR1 is MNHNS and CDR2 is SASEGT in the germline V gene. CDR3 residues: CALSGGMGTDTQYF. CDR3 nucleotide sequence: TGTGCCTTATCAGGAGGGATGGGCACAGATACGCAGTATTTT.

This clone was seen more than once but under ten times. The V and J genes are TRBV5-6 and TRBJ2-3, with D unresolved. V was pared by 4 bases and J by 1 base, with 4 bases between. The CDR3 sequence is 12 residues long. Germline V gene data show CDR1 as SGHDT and CDR2 as YYEEEE. CDR3 sequence (DNA): TGTGCCAGCAGCGGAGGCACAGATACGCAGTATTTT. Protein: CASSGGTDTQYF.